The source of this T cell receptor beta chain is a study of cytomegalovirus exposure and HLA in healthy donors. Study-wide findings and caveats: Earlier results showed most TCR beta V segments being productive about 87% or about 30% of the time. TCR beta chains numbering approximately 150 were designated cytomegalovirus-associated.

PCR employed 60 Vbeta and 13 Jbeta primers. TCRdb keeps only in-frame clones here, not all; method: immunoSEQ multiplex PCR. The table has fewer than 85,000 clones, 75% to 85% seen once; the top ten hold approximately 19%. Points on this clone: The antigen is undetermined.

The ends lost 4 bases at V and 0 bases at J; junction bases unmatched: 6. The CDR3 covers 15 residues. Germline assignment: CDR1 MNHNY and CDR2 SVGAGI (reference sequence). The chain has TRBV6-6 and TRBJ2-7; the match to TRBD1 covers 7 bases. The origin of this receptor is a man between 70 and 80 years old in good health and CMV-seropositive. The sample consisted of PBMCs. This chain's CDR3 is CASSSTGTASYEQYF. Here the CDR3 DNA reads TGTGCCAGCAGTTCCACCGGGACAGCCTCCTACGAGCAGTACTTC.